This T cell receptor beta chain was profiled in a study of regulatory T cells in long-lasting Graves disease. About the research overall: Persistent Graves' disease meant over 5 years of antithyroid drugs with positive TSH receptor antibodies.

Whole-study findings and limits: Persistent disease was characterized by preferential usage of TRBV28, TRBJ1-2 and TRBJ2-5.

Noted time point: persistent/refractory GD, antithyroid drugs over 5 years with positive TRAb. Construction of the TCR library relied on RNA isolated from PBMCs. It was American Thyroid Association guidelines that determined Graves' disease diagnosis. Both iRepertoire HTBI primers and Arm-PCR of CDR3 regions were used to build the TCR beta libraries. In the authors' workflow: Gene usage covered approximately 60 TRBV and 14 to 15 TRBJ segments. TCRdb recomputed calls from the multiplex PCR reads with MiXCR, one row per CDR3 protein. These V and J calls are TCRdb output, not the study's own analysis. Of about 340,000 distinct CDR3 sequences in the sample, about 20% were seen once. The sample holds many counts of this clonotype. The antigen is not known. The germline gives CDR1 MNHNS, CDR2 SASEGT. This CDR3 spans 15 amino acids. J gave up 0 bases and V 11 bases, and 12 bases lay outside the gene matches.

The sequence was obtained from a female donor with Graves disease. The chain uses TRBV6-1 and TRBJ1-1; 7 nucleotides agree with TRBD1. This material consisted of peripheral blood mononuclear cells (PBMCs), taken when the disease was refractory, from a patient treated with antithyroid drugs. CDR3 in DNA: TGTGCCGGCAACGCGGGCAGGGGGTTGAACACTGAAGCTTTCTTT. Its translation: CAGNAGRGLNTEAFF.